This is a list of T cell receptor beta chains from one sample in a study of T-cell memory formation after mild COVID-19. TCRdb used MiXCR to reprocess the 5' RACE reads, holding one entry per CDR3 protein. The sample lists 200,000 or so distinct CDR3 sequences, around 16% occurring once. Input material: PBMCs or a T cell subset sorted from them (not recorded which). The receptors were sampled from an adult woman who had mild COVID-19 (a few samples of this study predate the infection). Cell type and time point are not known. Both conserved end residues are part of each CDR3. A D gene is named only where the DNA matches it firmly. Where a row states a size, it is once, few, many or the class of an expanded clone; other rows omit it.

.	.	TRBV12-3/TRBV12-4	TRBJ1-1	CASSFGMNTEAFF	TGTGCCAGCAGTTTTGGGATGAACACTGAAGCTTTCTTT
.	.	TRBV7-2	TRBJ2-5	CASSLFRAETQYF	TGTGCCAGCAGCTTATTCCGGGCAGAGACCCAGTACTTC
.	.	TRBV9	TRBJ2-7	CASSVEGGGHEQYF	TGTGCCAGCAGCGTAGAAGGGGGGGGCCACGAGCAGTACTTC
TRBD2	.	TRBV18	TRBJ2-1	CASSPPGLVRLNEQFF	TGTGCCAGCTCACCACCGGGACTAGTACGGCTCAATGAGCAGTTCTTC
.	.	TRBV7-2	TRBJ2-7	CASSVGHFYEQYF	TGTGCCAGCAGCGTCGGACACTTCTACGAGCAGTACTTC
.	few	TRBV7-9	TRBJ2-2	CASSLPGGGELFF	TGTGCCAGCAGTCTCCCCGGTGGCGGGGAGCTGTTTTTT
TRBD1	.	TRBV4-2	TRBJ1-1	CASSPRDRDPNTEAFF	TGTGCCAGCAGCCCCCGGGACAGGGATCCGAACACTGAAGCTTTCTTT
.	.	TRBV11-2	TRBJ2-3	CASRGTGTDTQYF	TGTGCCAGCAGAGGGACCGGCACAGATACGCAGTATTTT
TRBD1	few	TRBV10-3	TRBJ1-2	CAISATGTGGEGYTF	TGTGCCATCAGTGCTACCGGGACAGGGGGCGAGGGCTACACCTTC
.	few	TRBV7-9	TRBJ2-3	CASSFIAGNTDTQYF	TGTGCCAGCAGCTTTATAGCAGGGAATACAGATACGCAGTATTTT
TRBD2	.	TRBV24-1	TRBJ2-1	CATSERTSGFHEQFF	TGTGCCACCAGTGAGAGGACTAGCGGGTTCCATGAGCAGTTCTTC
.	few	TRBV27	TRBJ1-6	CAIRGSPPPLHF	TGTGCCATCCGGGGTAGCCCACCACCCCTCCACTTT
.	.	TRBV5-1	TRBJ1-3	CASSRTSFASQDTIYF	TGCGCCAGCAGTCGGACAAGTTTCGCCTCTCAAGACACCATATATTTT